This T cell receptor (beta chain) was documented in a study of T cells in Graves' hyperthyroidism and ophthalmopathy. The TCR beta CDR3 regions underwent amplification using RNA transcripts as the source. HTBI primers were employed in a first-round RT-PCR of the TCR CDR3. TCRdb reprocessed the multiplex PCR reads via MiXCR and lists one record per CDR3 protein. The table lists around 280,000 distinct CDR3 sequences, less than 15% of them singletons. This clonotype came up many times. The ends were cut back, 2 bases at V and 3 bases at J, with 15 bases in the middle. CDR1 MNHEY and CDR2 SVGEGT come from the germline V gene. The CDR3 totals 16 residues.

Sequenced: blood. This clonotype originated in a woman aged 25 to 39 with Graves' hyperthyroidism that later progressed to Graves' ophthalmopathy. This chain links TRBV6-2 or TRBV6-3 with TRBJ2-3, with a possible D match to TRBD2 (5 bases). CDR3 DNA: TGTGCCAGCAGTTACGGTCCTGGAGTAGCGACAGATACGCAGTATTTT. Its translation is CASSYGPGVATDTQYF.